These 23 T cell receptor beta chains were all obtained from the same sample, sequenced in a study of cytomegalovirus exposure and HLA in healthy donors. Primers for the PCR totalled 60 Vbeta and 13 Jbeta. Repertoires were generated with immunoSEQ multiplex PCR, while TCRdb's copy carries only in-frame clones and drops some. The table has more than 95,000 clones, about four fifths seen once. Source material: PBMCs. These receptors all come from a young man in good health and CMV-seropositive.

This clone was seen a single time. Here the CDR3 reads CATSTVPGQGIVQYF. Written as DNA, the CDR3 is TGTGCCACCAGTACGGTCCCGGGACAGGGAATCGTTCAGTACTTC. V is TRBV15 and J is TRBJ2-7, with TRBD1 matching 9 bases. V shed 6 bases, J shed 10 bases, and the junction held 16 bases outside the gene matches. Per the germline V gene, CDR1 is LNHNV and CDR2 is YYDKDF (reference sequence). This CDR3 is 15 amino acids long.

The chain carries TRBV18 and TRBJ1-5; no clear D. CDR1 and CDR2 from the germline V gene are KGHSH and LQKENI. Trimming took off 8 bases at V and 7 bases at J, with 12 bases between the two ends. There are 12 residues in the CDR3. CDR3 bases: TGTGCCAGCCCGAAAGGCGGCCAGCCCCAGCATTTT. It translates to CASPKGGQPQHF.

The chain has TRBV19 and TRBJ1-2; D is perhaps TRBD1 (6 bases). V was pared by 2 bases and J by 0 bases, with 10 bases between. The CDR3 sequence is 15 residues long. Germline values: CDR1 LNHDA, CDR2 SQIVND (reference sequence). The CDR3 bases are TGTGCCAGTAGTATACGGGGGGCGTCTAACTATGGCTACACCTTC. Translated: CASSIRGASNYGYTF.

The rearrangement uses TRBV9 and TRBJ2-1; 7 bases fit TRBD2. From germline, CDR1 is SGDLS and CDR2 YYNGEE. The CDR3 extends over 15 amino acids. After removal of 0 bases from V and 3 bases from J, the junction contained 3 bases not matched to a gene. CDR3 nucleotide sequence: TGTGCCAGCAGCGTAGACGGGACTAACTACAATGAGCAGTTCTTC. Encoded protein: CASSVDGTNYNEQFF.

This chain uses TRBV19 with TRBJ2-5, with 9 positions matching TRBD1. Germline CDR1 LNHDA, CDR2 SQIVND (reference sequence). The CDR3 totals 15 residues. Germline trimming cut 3 bases from V and 5 bases from J; bases unmatched to any gene: 7. CDR3 amino acids: CASSILQGAVETQYF. The CDR3 DNA is TGTGCCAGTAGTATTCTACAGGGGGCGGTTGAGACCCAGTACTTC.

This chain uses TRBV7-9 with TRBJ2-2; 9 bases match TRBD1. CDR3 length: 15 amino acids. The germline V gene encodes CDR1 SEHNR and CDR2 FQNEAQ (reference sequence). Unmatched junction bases numbered 0, after V lost 1 base and J lost 3 bases. CDR3 in amino acids: CASSLGTGDTGELFF. The CDR3 DNA follows: TGTGCCAGCAGCTTAGGGACAGGGGACACCGGGGAGCTGTTTTTT.

This clone was recorded a few times. The genes are TRBV28 and TRBJ2-5; 10 bases agree with TRBD2. Trimming cost V 3 bases and J 3 bases; bases outside gene matches: 10. The germline V gene has CDR1 MDHEN and CDR2 SYDVKM. The CDR3 sequence is 17 residues long. The CDR3 protein is CASSFRYGLADKETQYF. CDR3 bases: TGTGCCAGCAGTTTCCGGTACGGACTAGCGGATAAAGAGACCCAGTACTTC.

The chain recombines TRBV7-2 with TRBJ2-7; no reliable D call. V dropped 2 bases and J dropped 1 base, with 9 bases sitting between them. The germline V gene encodes CDR1 SGHTA and CDR2 FQGNSA. The CDR3 loop spans 14 amino acids. CDR3 in amino acids: CASSLWLSSYEQYF. The CDR3 DNA follows: TGTGCCAGCAGCTTATGGCTGTCATCCTACGAGCAGTACTTC. The full variable domain, its missing parts supplied by reference TRBV7-2 and TRBJ2-7, is GAGVSQSPSNKVTEKGKDVELRCDPISGHTALYWYRQSLGQGLEFLIYFQGNSAPDKSGLPSDRFSAERTGGSVSTLTIQRTQQEDSAVYLCASSLWLSSYEQYFGPGTRLTVT.

A remark on this clone: The junction differs from germline at one of its ends, possibly a read error. This sequence joins TRBV2 and TRBJ1-2; 7 bases agree with TRBD1. The CDR3 consists of 11 residues. Germline CDR1 SNHLY, CDR2 FYNNEI. CDR3 residues: CASSEQTGQAF. CDR3 DNA sequence: TGTGCCAGCAGTGAACAGACAGGGCAGGCCTTC. Supplemented by reference TRBV2 and TRBJ1-2, the full variable domain reads EPEVTQTPSHQVTQMGQEVILRCVPISNHLYFYWYRQILGQKVEFLVSFYNNEISEKSEIFDDQFSVERPDGSNFTLKIRSTKLEDSAMYFCASSEQTGQAFGSGTRLTVV.

This chain uses TRBV7-2 with TRBJ1-4, with D maybe TRBD1 (6 bases). CDR3 size: 15 residues. Trimming shortened V by 5 bases and J by 6 bases, and 16 bases separated the two germline ends. Germline CDR1 and CDR2: SGHTA and FQGNSA. DNA of the CDR3: TGTGCCAGCAGCCCGGCGGGGGGGGGCGATGAAAAACTGTTTTTT. Translating it yields CASSPAGGGDEKLFF. Drawing the rest from reference TRBV7-2 and TRBJ1-4, the complete variable domain is GAGVSQSPSNKVTEKGKDVELRCDPISGHTALYWYRQSLGQGLEFLIYFQGNSAPDKSGLPSDRFSAERTGGSVSTLTIQRTQQEDSAVYLCASSPAGGGDEKLFFGSGTQLSVL.

The rearrangement links TRBV5-4 to TRBJ2-3; TRBD2 matches at 8 bases. The CDR3 runs 15 residues. In germline, CDR1 is SGHNT, CDR2 YYREEE (reference sequence). After removal of 4 bases from V and 5 bases from J, the junction contained 9 bases not matched to a gene. This CDR3 reads CASSPTRGGEDTQYF. The CDR3 nucleotides are TGTGCCAGCAGCCCAACTCGGGGGGGAGAAGATACGCAGTATTTT.

The chain has TRBV2 and TRBJ2-3; D remains unclear. The germline V and J ends were trimmed by 6 bases and 7 bases, with 5 bases remaining between them. Germline V gene lookup returns CDR1 SNHLY and CDR2 FYNNEI. The CDR3 extends over 10 amino acids. Here the CDR3 DNA reads TGTGCCAGCAGCCCATATACGCAGTATTTT. This gives the protein CASSPYTQYF.

This chain connects TRBV14 to TRBJ2-7; no firm D call. CDR3 size: 16 residues. The V gene's germline CDR1 is SGHDN and CDR2 FVKESK. The V end lost 0 bases, the J end lost 2 bases, and 14 bases lay between the germline ends. DNA of the CDR3: TGTGCCAGCAGCCAAGATTGGGCTCGTAGAACCTACGAGCAGTACTTC. Its translation is CASSQDWARRTYEQYF.

This rearrangement joins TRBV6-1 to TRBJ2-5; a weak D match, TRBD2 (7 bases). Trimming cost V 7 bases and J 5 bases, with 17 bases left between them. The CDR3 length is 14 residues. From germline, CDR1 is MNHNS and CDR2 SASEGT. The CDR3: CASNLVGGGETQYF. CDR3 DNA sequence: TGTGCCAGCAACCTAGTGGGAGGGGGTGAGACCCAGTACTTC.

The chain recombines TRBV11-3 with TRBJ1-1; tentative D call: TRBD1 (5 bases). Germline V gives CDR1 SGHNT, CDR2 YENEEA. Trimming cost V 1 base and J 1 base, with 10 bases left between them. This CDR3 has 15 amino acids. The CDR3 protein is CASSLGAGKNTEAFF. CDR3 nucleotides: TGTGCCAGCAGCTTAGGGGCAGGGAAGAACACTGAAGCTTTCTTT. Full variable domain (rest looked up from reference TRBV11-3 and TRBJ1-1): EAGVVQSPRYKIIEKKQPVAFWCNPISGHNTLYWYLQNLGQGPELLIRYENEEAVDDSQLPKDRFSAERLKGVDSTLKIQPAELGDSAVYLCASSLGAGKNTEAFFGQGTRLTVV.

The V gene is TRBV7-9, the J gene TRBJ2-3; tentative D call: TRBD2 (5 bases). The V and J ends lost 6 bases and 6 bases respectively, with 10 bases between them. Germline V gives CDR1 SEHNR, CDR2 FQNEAQ (reference sequence). The CDR3 covers 12 residues. CDR3 region: CASRGLGDTQYF. CDR3 in DNA: TGTGCCAGCAGAGGACTTGGGGATACGCAGTATTTT.

The V call is TRBV6-6, the J call TRBJ1-1; D is possibly TRBD1 (5 bases). The germline V gene encodes CDR1 MNHNY and CDR2 SVGAGI (reference sequence). The CDR3 length is 16 residues. V was clipped by 0 bases and J by 6 bases, with 17 bases between them. This CDR3 reads CASSYSLDGGYAEAFF. The CDR3 nucleotides are TGTGCCAGCAGTTACTCCCTAGACGGGGGGTATGCTGAAGCTTTCTTT.

Regarding this clone: The junction does not match germline at one end; this may be a read error. V and J are TRBV19 and TRBJ2-4; 11 bases are shared with TRBD2. The CDR3 spans 17 residues. Germline V gene data show CDR1 as LNHDA and CDR2 as SQIVND (reference sequence). The CDR3 sequence is CASSITSGGPPLNSQYF. In DNA form, the CDR3 reads TGTGCCAGTAGTATTACTAGCGGGGGCCCCCCTCTTAACAGTCAGTACTTC.

This clone was observed a handful of times. The chain has TRBV19 and TRBJ1-1; a possible D gene is TRBD1 (6 bases). CDR3 length: 14 residues. With 0 bases removed from V and 7 bases from J, the gap between germline ends came to 12 bases. CDR1 and CDR2 from the germline V gene are LNHDA and SQIVND (reference sequence). The chain's CDR3 is CASSIEQGPNEAFF. The CDR3 DNA sequence: TGTGCCAGTAGTATAGAGCAGGGGCCCAATGAAGCTTTCTTT.

This clone appeared a few times. CDR3 residues: CASSRGLTDPYEQYF. CDR3 DNA sequence: TGTGCCAGCAGCCGGGGACTAACGGACCCCTACGAGCAGTACTTC. The genes are TRBV27 and TRBJ2-7; TRBD2 matches 7 bases. Trimming took 6 bases from V and 2 from J; bases not matched to a gene: 10. This CDR3 comprises 15 residues. CDR1 MNHEY and CDR2 SMNVEV come from the germline V gene (reference sequence).

The chain has TRBV5-6 and TRBJ2-7; 9 bases are shared with TRBD1. V lost 3 bases, J lost 7 bases, and 11 bases stayed unmatched. The CDR3 sequence is 15 residues long. CDR1 is SGHDT, CDR2 YYEEEE, per germline. The CDR3 here is CASSWGQGPGIEQYF. CDR3 DNA: TGTGCCAGCAGCTGGGGACAGGGCCCCGGTATAGAGCAGTACTTC.

The rearrangement joins TRBV6-5 to TRBJ2-1, with 9 nucleotides matching TRBD1. This CDR3 spans 15 amino acids. The V segment lost 5 bases and the J segment 9 bases; nucleotides outside the gene matches: 11. Germline loops: CDR1 MNHEY, CDR2 SVGAGI. The CDR3 here is CASSGRDRVGGEQFF. As DNA, the CDR3 is TGTGCCAGCAGTGGCCGGGACAGGGTAGGAGGTGAGCAGTTCTTC.

This clone has just a few counts. The genes are TRBV5-1 and TRBJ1-5, with TRBD1 matching over 8 bases. V lost 4 bases to trimming and J lost 4 bases; unmatched junction nucleotides: 4. Germline V lookup: CDR1 SGHRS, CDR2 YFSETQ. The CDR3 has 14 residues. The CDR3 spells CASSEGQENQPQHF. The CDR3, as DNA: TGCGCCAGCAGCGAGGGACAGGAGAATCAGCCCCAGCATTTT. Filled out from reference TRBV5-1 and TRBJ1-5, the complete variable domain reads KAGVTQTPRYLIKTRGQQVTLSCSPISGHRSVSWYQQTPGQGLQFLFEYFSETQRNKGNFPGRFSGRQFSNSRSEMNVSTLELGDSALYLCASSEGQENQPQHFGDGTRLSIL.